This TCR beta chain was recorded in a study of blood T cells in healthy people across ages. Germline values: CDR1 SGHAT, CDR2 FQNNGV. The V end lost 1 base, the J end lost 8 bases, and 14 bases lay between the germline ends. CDR3 length: 14 residues. With a J-beta primer mix and a sample-barcoded 5' primer, a second PCR ran about 6 to 11 cycles. In TCRdb, the 5' RACE reads were re-called with MiXCR into one record per CDR3 protein. The profile covers 450,000 to 650,000 distinct CDR3 sequences, with about 25% appearing a single time and approximately 10% taken by the ten largest. This sample also belongs to another study, concerning T cells of mothers and their children.

The chain combines TRBV11-2 with TRBJ1-2; D gene ambiguous. Sequenced: blood. The sequence was obtained from a boy between 10 and 17 years old in good health. The chain's CDR3 is CASSLVFETGGYTF. CDR3 DNA sequence: TGTGCCAGCAGCTTAGTTTTCGAGACCGGGGGCTACACCTTC. The full variable domain, its missing parts supplied by reference TRBV11-2 and TRBJ1-2, is EAGVAQSPRYKIIEKRQSVAFWCNPISGHATLYWYQQILGQGPKLLIQFQNNGVVDDSQLPKDRFSAERLKGVDSTLKIQPAKLEDSAVYLCASSLVFETGGYTFGSGTRLTVV.